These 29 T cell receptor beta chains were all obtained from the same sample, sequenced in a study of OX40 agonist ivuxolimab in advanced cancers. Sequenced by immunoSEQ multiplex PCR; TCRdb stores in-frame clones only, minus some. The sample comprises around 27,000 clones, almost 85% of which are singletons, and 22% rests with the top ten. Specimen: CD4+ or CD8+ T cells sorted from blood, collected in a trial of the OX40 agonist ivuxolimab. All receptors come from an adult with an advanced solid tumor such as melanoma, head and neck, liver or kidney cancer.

CDR3 amino acids: CASSVAASVRTSTDTQYF. CDR3 bases: TGTGCCAGCAGCGTAGCAGCGTCGGTAAGAACTAGCACAGATACGCAGTATTTT. The chain has TRBV9 and TRBJ2-3; unclear D gene. Trimming pared 0 bases from V and 0 bases from J, leaving 17 bases between. This CDR3 has 18 residues. Germline-derived CDR1 and CDR2 are SGDLS and YYNGEE.

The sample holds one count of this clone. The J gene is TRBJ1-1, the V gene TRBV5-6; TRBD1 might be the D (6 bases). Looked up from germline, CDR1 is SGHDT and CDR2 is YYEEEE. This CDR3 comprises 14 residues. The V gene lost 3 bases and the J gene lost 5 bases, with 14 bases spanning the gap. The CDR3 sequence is CASSWVTGSTEAFF. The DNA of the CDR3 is TGTGCCAGCAGCTGGGTTACAGGGAGTACTGAAGCTTTCTTT.

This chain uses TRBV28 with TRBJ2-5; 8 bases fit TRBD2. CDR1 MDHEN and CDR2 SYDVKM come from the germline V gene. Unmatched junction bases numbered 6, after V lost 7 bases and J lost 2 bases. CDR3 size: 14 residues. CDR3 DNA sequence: TGTGCCAGCAAGCGGGGGAGGGTACAAGAGACCCAGTACTTC. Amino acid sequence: CASKRGRVQETQYF.

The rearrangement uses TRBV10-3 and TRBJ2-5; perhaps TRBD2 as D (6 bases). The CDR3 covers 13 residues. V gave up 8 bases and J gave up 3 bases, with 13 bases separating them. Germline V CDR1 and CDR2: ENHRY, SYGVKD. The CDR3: CAIDREKKETQYF. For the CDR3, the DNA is TGTGCCATCGACCGGGAGAAGAAAGAGACCCAGTACTTC.

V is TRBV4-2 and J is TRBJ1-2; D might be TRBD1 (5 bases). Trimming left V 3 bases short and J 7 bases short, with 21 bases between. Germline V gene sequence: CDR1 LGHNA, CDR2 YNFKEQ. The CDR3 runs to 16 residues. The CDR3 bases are TGTGCCAGCAGCCATGAACTCTCCGGGACGCCTTTTGGCTACACCTTC. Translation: CASSHELSGTPFGYTF.

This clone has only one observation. CDR3 loop: CASSVHGDNQPQHF. DNA for the CDR3: TGTGCCAGCAGCGTACACGGGGATAATCAGCCCCAGCATTTT. This rearrangement joins TRBV9 to TRBJ1-5; D call uncertain. V lost 1 base to trimming and J lost 4 bases, with 9 bases between them. In germline, CDR1 is SGDLS, CDR2 YYNGEE. The CDR3 length is 14 residues.

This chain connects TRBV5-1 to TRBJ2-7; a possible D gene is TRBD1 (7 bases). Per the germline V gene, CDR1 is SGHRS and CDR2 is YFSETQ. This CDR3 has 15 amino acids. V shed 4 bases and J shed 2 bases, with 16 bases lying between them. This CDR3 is CASSPVRDSTYEQYF. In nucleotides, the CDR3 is TGCGCCAGCAGCCCAGTGCGGGACAGTACCTACGAGCAGTACTTC.

CDR3 nucleotide sequence: TGTGCCAGCAGCCAAGATAGGGGGACACGCGATTCTGGAAACACCATATATTTT. Amino acid sequence: CASSQDRGTRDSGNTIYF. The chain employs TRBV4-2 and TRBJ1-3, with a tentative D call TRBD1 (6 bases). Trimming took off 0 bases at V and 1 base at J, with 16 bases between the two ends. The V gene's germline CDR1 is LGHNA and CDR2 YNFKEQ. This CDR3 comprises 18 residues.

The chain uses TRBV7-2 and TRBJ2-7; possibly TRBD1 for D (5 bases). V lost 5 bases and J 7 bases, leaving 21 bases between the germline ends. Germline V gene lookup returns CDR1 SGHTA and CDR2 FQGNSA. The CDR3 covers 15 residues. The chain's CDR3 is CASSLRQKPAREQYF. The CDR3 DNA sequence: TGTGCCAGCAGCCTGAGACAGAAACCCGCTAGGGAGCAGTACTTC.

The CDR3 loop reads CASSYTDTQYF. CDR3 bases: TGTGCCAGCAGCTACACAGATACGCAGTATTTT. This rearrangement joins TRBV5-4 to TRBJ2-3; D ambiguous. The CDR3 contains 11 residues. Germline V gene lookup returns CDR1 SGHNT and CDR2 YYREEE (reference sequence). V was clipped by 3 bases and J by 2 bases, with 1 base between them.

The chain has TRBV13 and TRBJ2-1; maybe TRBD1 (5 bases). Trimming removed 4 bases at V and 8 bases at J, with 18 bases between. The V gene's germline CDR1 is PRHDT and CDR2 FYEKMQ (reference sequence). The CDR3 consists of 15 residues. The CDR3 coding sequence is TGTGCCAGCAGCTCCCCGGCAGGGCAGGTGGATGAGCAGTTCTTC. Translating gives CASSSPAGQVDEQFF.

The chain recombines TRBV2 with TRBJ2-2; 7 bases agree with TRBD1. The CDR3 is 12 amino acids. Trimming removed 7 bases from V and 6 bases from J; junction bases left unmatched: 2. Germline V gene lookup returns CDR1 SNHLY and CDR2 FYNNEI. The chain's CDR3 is CASKQGSGELFF. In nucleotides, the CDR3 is TGTGCCAGCAAACAGGGGTCCGGGGAGCTGTTTTTT.

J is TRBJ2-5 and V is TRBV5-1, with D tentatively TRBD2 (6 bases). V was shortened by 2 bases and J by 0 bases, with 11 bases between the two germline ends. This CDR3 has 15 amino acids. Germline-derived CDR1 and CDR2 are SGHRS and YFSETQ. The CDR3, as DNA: TGCGCCAGCAGCTTTTCGGGGGTAAACCAAGAGACCCAGTACTTC. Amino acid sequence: CASSFSGVNQETQYF.

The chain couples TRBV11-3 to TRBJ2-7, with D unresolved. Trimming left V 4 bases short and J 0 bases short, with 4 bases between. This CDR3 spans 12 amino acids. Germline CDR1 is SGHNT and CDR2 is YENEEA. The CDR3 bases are TGTGCCAGCAGCTCCCTCTCCTACGAGCAGTACTTC. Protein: CASSSLSYEQYF.

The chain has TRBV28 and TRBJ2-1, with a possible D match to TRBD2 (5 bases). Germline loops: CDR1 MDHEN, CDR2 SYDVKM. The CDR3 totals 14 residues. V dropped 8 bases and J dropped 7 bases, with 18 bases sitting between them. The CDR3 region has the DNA TGTGCCAGCCAAGAGGCCCCCGAGGGTAATGAGCAGTTCTTC. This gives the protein CASQEAPEGNEQFF.

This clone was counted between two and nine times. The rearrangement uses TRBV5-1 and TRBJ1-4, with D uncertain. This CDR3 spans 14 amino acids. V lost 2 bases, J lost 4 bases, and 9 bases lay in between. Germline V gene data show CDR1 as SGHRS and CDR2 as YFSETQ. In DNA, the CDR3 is TGCGCCAGCAGCTTCAGTAATATTAATGAAAAACTGTTTTTT. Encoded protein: CASSFSNINEKLFF.

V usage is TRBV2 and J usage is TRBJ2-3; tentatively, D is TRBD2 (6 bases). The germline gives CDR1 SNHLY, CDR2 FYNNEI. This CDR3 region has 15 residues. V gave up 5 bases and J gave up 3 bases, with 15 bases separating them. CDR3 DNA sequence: TGTGCCAGCAGTTCACCGGGAGACGAGACAGATACGCAGTATTTT. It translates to CASSSPGDETDTQYF.

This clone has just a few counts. As DNA, the CDR3 is TGCGCCAGCAGCTCTAGCGGGGACGGTTCCTACGAGCAGTACTTC. This encodes CASSSSGDGSYEQYF. This sequence joins TRBV5-1 and TRBJ2-7, with 9 bases that match TRBD2. Germline V gene sequence: CDR1 SGHRS, CDR2 YFSETQ. The CDR3 runs to 15 residues. The ends lost 3 bases at V and 1 base at J; junction bases unmatched: 5.

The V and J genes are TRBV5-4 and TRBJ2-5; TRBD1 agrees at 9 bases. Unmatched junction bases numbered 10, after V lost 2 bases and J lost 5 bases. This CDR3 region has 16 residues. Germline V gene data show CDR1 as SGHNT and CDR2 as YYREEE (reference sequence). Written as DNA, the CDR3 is TGTGCCAGCAGCTTTGGTTACACAGGGGGCACCGAGACCCAGTACTTC. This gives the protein CASSFGYTGGTETQYF.

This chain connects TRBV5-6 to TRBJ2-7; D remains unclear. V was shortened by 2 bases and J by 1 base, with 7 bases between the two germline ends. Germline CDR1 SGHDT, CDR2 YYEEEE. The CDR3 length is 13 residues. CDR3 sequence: CASSFSASYEQYF. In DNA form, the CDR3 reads TGTGCCAGCAGCTTTTCCGCTTCCTACGAGCAGTACTTC.

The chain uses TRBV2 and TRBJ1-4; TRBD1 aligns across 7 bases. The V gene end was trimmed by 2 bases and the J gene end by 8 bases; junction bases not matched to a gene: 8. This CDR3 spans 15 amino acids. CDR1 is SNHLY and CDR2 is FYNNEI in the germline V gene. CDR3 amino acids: CASSERDRVGEKLFF. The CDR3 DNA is TGTGCCAGCAGTGAACGAGACAGGGTTGGGGAAAAACTGTTTTTT.

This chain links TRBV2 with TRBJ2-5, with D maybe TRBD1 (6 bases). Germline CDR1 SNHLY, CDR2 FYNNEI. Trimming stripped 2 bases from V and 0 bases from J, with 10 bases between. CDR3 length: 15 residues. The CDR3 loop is CASSERGLDQETQYF. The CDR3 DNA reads TGTGCCAGCAGTGAAAGGGGGTTGGACCAAGAGACCCAGTACTTC. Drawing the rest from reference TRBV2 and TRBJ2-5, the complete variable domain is EPEVTQTPSHQVTQMGQEVILRCVPISNHLYFYWYRQILGQKVEFLVSFYNNEISEKSEIFDDQFSVERPDGSNFTLKIRSTKLEDSAMYFCASSERGLDQETQYFGPGTRLLVL.

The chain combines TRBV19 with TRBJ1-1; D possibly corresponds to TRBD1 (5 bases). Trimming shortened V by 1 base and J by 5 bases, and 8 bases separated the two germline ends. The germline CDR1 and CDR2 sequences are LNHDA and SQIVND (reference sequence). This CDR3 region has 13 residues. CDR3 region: CASSIGGWTEAFF. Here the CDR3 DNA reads TGTGCCAGTAGTATAGGGGGCTGGACTGAAGCTTTCTTT.

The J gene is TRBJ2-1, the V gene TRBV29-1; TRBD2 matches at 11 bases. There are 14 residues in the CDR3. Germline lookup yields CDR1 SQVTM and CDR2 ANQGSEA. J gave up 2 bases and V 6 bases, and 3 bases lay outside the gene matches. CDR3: CSVRLAGTYNEQFF. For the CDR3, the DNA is TGCAGCGTCCGACTAGCGGGGACCTACAATGAGCAGTTCTTC.

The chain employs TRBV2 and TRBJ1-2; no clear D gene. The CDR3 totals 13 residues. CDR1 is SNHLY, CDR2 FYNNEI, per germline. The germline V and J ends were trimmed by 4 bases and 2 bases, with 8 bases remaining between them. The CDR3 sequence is CASSGGINYGYTF. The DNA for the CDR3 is TGTGCCAGCAGTGGAGGTATAAACTATGGCTACACCTTC.

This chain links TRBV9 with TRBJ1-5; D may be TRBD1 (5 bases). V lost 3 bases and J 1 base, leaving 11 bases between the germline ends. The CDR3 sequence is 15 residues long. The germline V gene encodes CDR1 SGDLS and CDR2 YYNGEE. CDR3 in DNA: TGTGCCAGCAGCGCGGGACGGGACAGCAATCAGCCCCAGCATTTT. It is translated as CASSAGRDSNQPQHF.

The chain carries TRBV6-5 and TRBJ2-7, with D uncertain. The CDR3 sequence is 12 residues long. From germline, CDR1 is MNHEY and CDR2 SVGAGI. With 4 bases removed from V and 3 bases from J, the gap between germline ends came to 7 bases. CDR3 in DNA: TGTGCCAGCAGTTTCTGGGGCTACGAGCAGTACTTC. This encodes CASSFWGYEQYF.

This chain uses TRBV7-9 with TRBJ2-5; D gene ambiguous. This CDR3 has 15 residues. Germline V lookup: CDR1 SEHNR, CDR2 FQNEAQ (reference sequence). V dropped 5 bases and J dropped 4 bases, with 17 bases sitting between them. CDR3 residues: CASSPLGTSGETQYF. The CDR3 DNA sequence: TGTGCCAGCAGCCCCCTAGGTACTTCGGGAGAGACCCAGTACTTC.

The CDR3 DNA is TGTGCCTGGAGTAGGGCAGCATCTAGCACAGATACGCAGTATTTT. Translating gives CAWSRAASSTDTQYF. This chain joins TRBV30 and TRBJ2-3; D gene unclear. The CDR3 has 15 amino acids. V shed 2 bases and J shed 0 bases, with 12 bases lying between them. CDR1 and CDR2 (germline): GTSNPN, SVGIG (reference sequence).